The source of this T cell receptor (beta chain) is a study of T cells after yellow fever vaccination. Production of TCR cDNA was by 5'RACE template switching, which also added a universal primer site and UMIs. Each CDR3 protein is one row after TCRdb ran MiXCR on the 5' RACE reads. The table has roughly 50,000 distinct CDR3 sequences, 7.4% seen once. This clonotype was observed at least ten times. The CDR3 loop spans 14 amino acids. V was shortened by 4 bases and J by 1 base, with 10 bases between the two germline ends. Germline V gives CDR1 SNHLY, CDR2 FYNNEI. This TCR was recovered from a man younger than 35 who received the YFV17D yellow fever vaccine. The chain recombines TRBV2 with TRBJ2-5; tentatively, D is TRBD2 (5 bases). Sequencing was performed on CD8+ T cells sorted from PBMCs, taken more than 13 days after the first yellow fever vaccination. The CDR3 DNA reads TGTGCCAGCAGTGGGACTGGATTCCAAGAGACCCAGTACTTC. This gives the protein CASSGTGFQETQYF. Drawing the rest from reference TRBV2 and TRBJ2-5, the complete variable domain is EPEVTQTPSHQVTQMGQEVILRCVPISNHLYFYWYRQILGQKVEFLVSFYNNEISEKSEIFDDQFSVERPDGSNFTLKIRSTKLEDSAMYFCASSGTGFQETQYFGPGTRLLVL.